This is a list of T cell receptor beta chains from one sample in a study of blood T cell repertoires in COVID-19. Profiled with immunoSEQ multiplex PCR; TCRdb holds only in-frame clones, not every one. This sample has 400,000 to 450,000 clones, with approximately 92% found just once. The sequenced sample was PBMCs or T cells enriched from blood (not recorded which). Receptors were obtained from a man aged 25 to 40 who had recovered from COVID-19. The CDR3 runs from the conserved cysteine through the conserved F or W. D genes are given only for firm matches. For some rows the clone size is stated as once, few or many, or as a class when expanded; others skip it.

d_call | j_call | clone_size | v_call | cdr3_aa | cdr3_nt
TRBD1 | TRBJ2-2 | - | TRBV11-3 | CASSPGTGSHTGELFF | TGTGCCAGCAGCCCCGGGACAGGGTCACACACCGGGGAGCTGTTTTTT
- | TRBJ2-5 | once | TRBV28 | CASSEQGRQETQYF | TGTGCCAGCAGCGAGCAGGGGCGACAAGAGACCCAGTACTTC
- | TRBJ1-1 | - | TRBV6-5 | CASSLEMNTEAFF | TGTGCCAGCAGTTTGGAGATGAACACTGAAGCTTTCTTT
- | TRBJ2-2 | - | TRBV3-1/TRBV3-2 | CASSLKLEIGELFF | TGTGCCAGCAGCCTAAAACTAGAAATCGGGGAGCTGTTTTTT
TRBD1 | TRBJ2-7 | - | TRBV2 | CASSDPTGGKAYEQYF | TGTGCCAGCAGTGATCCAACAGGGGGAAAAGCCTACGAGCAGTACTTC
- | TRBJ1-5 | - | TRBV30 | CASSDGAVGNQPQHF | TGTGCCTCCTCGGATGGGGCAGTGGGCAATCAGCCCCAGCATTTT
- | TRBJ2-2 | few | TRBV7-6 | CASSPNLNTGELFF | TGTGCCAGCAGCCCCAACTTGAACACCGGGGAGCTGTTTTTT
- | TRBJ2-1 | - | TRBV7-8 | CASSPNYNEQFF | TGTGCCAGCAGCCCTAACTACAATGAGCAGTTCTTC
TRBD2 | TRBJ2-7 | - | TRBV5-4 | CASSLGGGTSGSYEQYF | TGTGCCAGCAGCTTGGGGGGGGGAACTAGCGGGAGCTACGAGCAGTACTTC
TRBD2 | TRBJ2-7 | once | TRBV19 | CASSRAGTSGSYEQYF | TGTGCCAGTAGTAGAGCCGGGACTAGCGGTTCCTACGAGCAGTACTTC
TRBD2 | TRBJ2-7 | once | TRBV11-2 | CASSPGERERGYF | TGTGCCAGCAGCCCCGGGGAGCGGGAAAGGGGGTACTTC
- | TRBJ2-3 | - | TRBV24-1 | CATSDRGDTQYF | TGTGCCACCAGTGATAGGGGAGATACGCAGTATTTT
TRBD2 | TRBJ2-1 | - | TRBV29-1 | CSVDPPGRAIEQFF | TGCAGCGTTGACCCCCCCGGGAGGGCCATTGAGCAGTTCTTC
- | TRBJ1-2 | - | TRBV4-1 | CASSPTGNYGYTF | TGCGCCAGCAGCCCGACAGGAAACTATGGCTACACCTTC
- | TRBJ1-2 | once | TRBV18 | CASSGQEGGGYTF | TGTGCCAGCTCAGGACAAGAGGGAGGCGGCTACACCTTC
- | TRBJ2-7 | - | TRBV18 | CASSPGLESSYEQYF | TGTGCCAGCTCACCGGGGCTAGAGTCTTCCTACGAGCAGTACTTC
TRBD1 | TRBJ1-2 | - | TRBV7-6 | CASSLEVGGPSGYTF | TGTGCCAGCAGCTTAGAGGTAGGGGGCCCGTCAGGCTACACCTTC
- | TRBJ2-1 | - | TRBV28 | CASRGPGLTRNNEQFF | TGTGCCAGCAGGGGCCCCGGACTAACTAGAAACAATGAGCAGTTCTTC
- | TRBJ2-5 | - | TRBV7-3 | CASSLIGPGTGQETQYF | TGTGCCAGCAGCTTAATCGGCCCGGGTACAGGACAAGAGACCCAGTACTTC
- | TRBJ1-1 | once | TRBV18 | CASSGLMNTEAFF | TGTGCCAGCTCAGGACTTATGAACACTGAAGCTTTCTTT
- | TRBJ1-3 | - | TRBV19 | CASSQTSPSSGNTIYF | TGTGCCAGTAGTCAGACTTCCCCGAGCTCTGGAAACACCATATATTTT
TRBD1 | TRBJ1-2 | - | TRBV5-1 | CASSFPGQGIHGYTF | TGCGCCAGCAGCTTTCCGGGACAGGGGATCCATGGCTACACCTTC
- | TRBJ2-3 | - | TRBV5-1 | CASSLAMRDTQYF | TGCGCCAGCAGCTTGGCGATGAGAGATACGCAGTATTTT
- | TRBJ1-2 | - | TRBV2 | CAFLTGTNYGYTF | TGTGCCTTTTTAACCGGGACTAACTATGGCTACACCTTC
- | TRBJ1-5 | - | TRBV28 | CASRPTRVHQPQHF | TGTGCCAGCAGACCAACCAGGGTCCATCAGCCCCAGCATTTT
TRBD1 | TRBJ1-4 | - | TRBV2 | CASSITGADEKLFF | TGTGCCAGCAGTATCACAGGGGCAGATGAAAAACTGTTTTTT
- | TRBJ2-7 | - | TRBV12-3/TRBV12-4 | CASSFSHSYEQYF | TGTGCCAGCAGTTTTAGCCACTCCTACGAGCAGTACTTC
- | TRBJ2-7 | - | TRBV10-3 | CAISEFYGDSYEQYF | TGTGCCATCAGTGAGTTCTACGGGGACTCCTACGAGCAGTACTTC
- | TRBJ2-5 | - | TRBV6-1 | CASSEGGVETQYF | TGTGCCAGCAGTGAAGGCGGGGTGGAGACCCAGTACTTC
- | TRBJ1-4 | - | TRBV7-9 | CASSPRTEYNEKLFF | TGTGCCAGCAGCCCGAGGACAGAATATAATGAAAAACTGTTTTTT
- | TRBJ2-7 | - | TRBV5-4 | CASSLTGHLSYEQYF | TGTGCCAGCAGCTTGACGGGACACCTTTCCTACGAGCAGTACTTC
- | TRBJ1-5 | - | TRBV4-1 | CASSQDATGWNGNQPQHF | TGCGCCAGCAGCCAAGATGCTACAGGGTGGAATGGGAATCAGCCCCAGCATTTT
- | TRBJ2-7 | - | TRBV30 | CAWRSGGALAYEQYF | TGTGCCTGGAGGTCCGGCGGGGCCCTCGCCTACGAGCAGTACTTC
- | TRBJ2-3 | - | TRBV7-8 | CASSRQTSTDTQYF | TGTGCCAGCAGCCGACAGACAAGCACAGATACGCAGTATTTT
TRBD1 | TRBJ2-3 | - | TRBV24-1 | CATSDSGQGADTQYF | TGTGCCACCAGTGATTCGGGACAGGGGGCAGATACGCAGTATTTT
- | TRBJ2-5 | - | TRBV7-9 | CASSDRGGKAWEETQYF | TGTGCCAGCAGCGACCGCGGCGGGAAGGCTTGGGAAGAGACCCAGTACTTC
TRBD1 | TRBJ2-3 | - | TRBV7-6 | CASSSGQGLNTQYF | TGTGCCAGCAGTTCGGGACAGGGGCTCAATACGCAGTATTTT
- | TRBJ2-3 | - | TRBV19 | CASSGPGHKTDTQYF | TGTGCCAGTAGCGGACCGGGACACAAGACAGATACGCAGTATTTT
TRBD2 | TRBJ2-3 | few | TRBV30 | CAWSKGSGTTDTQYF | TGTGCCTGGAGTAAGGGTAGCGGGACCACAGATACGCAGTATTTT
TRBD1 | TRBJ1-1 | - | TRBV28 | CASSPGQGYTEAFF | TGTGCCAGCAGCCCGGGACAGGGTTACACTGAAGCTTTCTTT
TRBD2 | TRBJ2-1 | once | TRBV28 | CASRAAGAGEQFF | TGTGCCAGCAGGGCAGCGGGAGCGGGTGAGCAGTTCTTC
- | TRBJ2-1 | - | TRBV27 | CASRGYANNEQFF | TGTGCCAGCCGGGGTTATGCTAACAATGAGCAGTTCTTC